The 8 T cell receptor beta chains in this list originate from one sample, sequenced in a study of shared T cell receptors in the human thymus. This table comes from immunoSEQ multiplex PCR, and its TCRdb copy is limited to in-frame clones, with some not included. The profile shows 700,000 or so clones, approximately 83% of them singletons. The same sample was also studied in work on human thymus T cells.

The sequenced sample consisted of thymocytes. These receptor sequences come from a girl in the first two years of life with a congenital heart defect.

The chain is built from TRBV30 and TRBJ1-6, with D perhaps TRBD1 (6 bases). CDR1 GTSNPN and CDR2 SVGIG come from the germline V gene (reference sequence). The length of the CDR3 is 17 residues. Trimming cost V 0 bases and J 6 bases, with 18 bases left between them. The CDR3 is CAWSVPYWTVANSPLHF. The CDR3, as DNA: TGTGCCTGGAGTGTACCCTACTGGACAGTCGCTAATTCACCCCTCCACTTT. Full variable domain (rest looked up from reference TRBV30 and TRBJ1-6): SQTIHQWPATLVQPVGSPLSLECTVEGTSNPNLYWYRQAAGRGLQLLFYSVGIGQISSEVPQNLSASRPQDRQFILSSKKLLLSDSGFYLCAWSVPYWTVANSPLHFGNGTRLTVT.

This clone was counted once. The rearrangement joins TRBV2 to TRBJ2-7, with 9 bases identical to TRBD2. The CDR3 is made up of 14 amino acids. The V segment lost 7 bases and the J segment 6 bases; nucleotides outside the gene matches: 10. Germline CDR1 SNHLY, CDR2 FYNNEI. CDR3 sequence (DNA): TGTGCCAGCACTCCAGTAGCGGGGGCGGGCGAGCAGTACTTC. Its translation is CASTPVAGAGEQYF.

The J gene is TRBJ1-5, the V gene TRBV25-1; 7 bases agree with TRBD1. The junction had 5 bases not matched to a gene; V was cut back by 3 bases and J by 6 bases. CDR3 size: 14 residues. Per germline, CDR1 MGHDK and CDR2 SYGVNS. CDR3 bases: TGTGCCAGCAGTGAGGGCAGGGGGGTTCAGCCCCAGCATTTT. It codes for CASSEGRGVQPQHF.

V and J are TRBV21-1 and TRBJ2-3; the table names TRBD1, a call not compared with the DNA. TRBV21-1 is a pseudogene segment. This CDR3 region has 20 residues. DNA of the CDR3: TGTGCCAGCAGCAAAGCCGACAGGGCCCTGGAGGGCACTAGCACAGATACGCAGTATTTT. This encodes CASSKADRALEGTSTDTQYF.

The genes are TRBV7-9 and TRBJ2-7; 7 bases fit TRBD1. Germline V CDR1 and CDR2: SEHNR, FQNEAQ (reference sequence). CDR3 size: 16 residues. J gave up 2 bases and V 1 base, and 8 bases lay outside the gene matches. The CDR3 DNA is TGTGCCAGCAGCTTAGTCGTCGGCAGGGGGACCTACGAGCAGTACTTC. As protein: CASSLVVGRGTYEQYF.

V usage is TRBV7-2 and J usage is TRBJ2-5; TRBD2 matches at 11 bases. The J segment lost 1 base and the V segment lost 3 bases, leaving 13 bases of the junction unmatched. This CDR3 is built from 19 residues. CDR1 is SGHTA, CDR2 FQGNSA, per germline. CDR3 sequence (DNA): TGTGCCAGCAGCTTTTTAGATCTGCTAGCGGGGGGTACCCAAGAGACCCAGTACTTC. Protein sequence: CASSFLDLLAGGTQETQYF. Combining the CDR3 with reference TRBV7-2 and TRBJ2-5 gives the whole variable domain GAGVSQSPSNKVTEKGKDVELRCDPISGHTALYWYRQSLGQGLEFLIYFQGNSAPDKSGLPSDRFSAERTGGSVSTLTIQRTQQEDSAVYLCASSFLDLLAGGTQETQYFGPGTRLLVL.

This clone was observed once. V gene TRBV6-1 combines with J gene TRBJ1-5; the match to TRBD1 covers 7 bases. Losses at the gene ends were 8 bases for V and 2 bases for J; bases not matched to a gene: 3. This CDR3 region has 13 residues. Germline CDR1 is MNHNS and CDR2 is SASEGT. As DNA, the CDR3 is TGTGCCAGCGCCAGGGGGGGCAATCAGCCCCAGCATTTT. It translates to CASARGGNQPQHF.

The chain links TRBV5-6 to TRBJ2-5; D is unresolved. Germline loops: CDR1 SGHDT, CDR2 YYEEEE. This CDR3 has 11 amino acids. Trimming shortened V by 4 bases and J by 5 bases, and 6 bases separated the two germline ends. CDR3 sequence: CASSLYETQYF. The CDR3 DNA reads as TGTGCCAGCAGCCTCTACGAGACCCAGTACTTC.